This T cell receptor beta chain came from a study of molecular identifiers for immune sequencing clone quantification. Study-wide results and limits: Clonotypes surpassing 20 RNA copies contained over 98% of effector molecules, versus under 1% in naive cells.

Construction of naive CD8 libraries employed roughly 18,000 to 1,100,000 sorted cells together with 10%, 30% or 50% RNA. A CD8+CD4-CCR7+CD45RA+ phenotype served as the sorting definition for naive CD8 T cells. TCRdb used MiXCR to reprocess the PCR reads, holding one entry per CDR3 protein. This table has approximately 100,000 distinct CDR3 sequences, roughly 38% appearing once. The CDR3 runs to 13 residues. V lost 10 bases and J lost 1, with 10 bases in between. CDR1 LNHDA and CDR2 SQIVND come from the germline V gene (reference sequence). This clonotype was observed a few times. Its antigen is as yet unknown.

This receptor was identified in a human donor in good health. Some libraries in this study had Jurkat cell RNA spiked in. The specimen was naive CD8+ T cells from blood, with Jurkat cell RNA spiked in. The subset was: FACS-sorted CD8+CD4-CCR7+CD45RA+ naive T cells. This rearrangement joins TRBV19 to TRBJ2-2; D gene ambiguous. The CDR3 DNA follows: TGTGCCAATATGGATAGGAACACCGGGGAGCTGTTTTTT. Its translation: CANMDRNTGELFF.